This T cell receptor beta chain was identified during a study of CD4 and CD8 cells across lung adenocarcinoma regions (dated by TCRdb to 2016 to 2019). Turning to the overall study: The study compared tumor centers with tumor margins to examine intratumor heterogeneity of the T cell receptor repertoire.

The library was made by PCR. Instrument used: HiSeq X Ten. TCRdb ran its own pipeline on the public reads, namely fastp trimming at Q25 and MiXCR clone calling, and kept in-frame beta chains. Each CDR3 protein appears once, grouped with its most common genes and DNA. In all, the sample holds approximately 11,000 distinct CDR3 sequences, and approximately 55% of those were seen once. 15% to 20% of the sample is in the top ten clones. On this clonotype itself: Its antigen target is currently unknown. No base-level quality is on record; no much larger clone is a single base apart.

CDR1 and CDR2, per the germline V gene, are MNHNS and SASEGT. The CDR3 holds 13 amino acids from the cysteine to the phenylalanine. Of the read, only the CDR3 DNA is kept; its 39 bases are in frame from base 1. The donors were patients who had localized lung adenocarcinoma, which is a subtype of non-small cell lung cancer. These samples came from the centers of localized lung adenocarcinomas. For TCR repertoire analysis, CD4+ T cells taken from tumor tissue were profiled apart from CD8+ T cells. This TCR came from a male donor with lung adenocarcinoma. The CD4 and CD8 labels of this study may be unreliable. The sequence is built from TRBV6-1 and TRBJ2-4, with a weak D call of TRBD1 (5 bases match). Sequenced: CD4+ T cells from the center of a lung tumor. The sample's cell subset or site label is to be understood as: tumor center region. The DNA reads TGTGGCCGCGGTGACAGTGACCAAGACACCCAGTACTTC. This gives the protein CGRGDSDQDTQYF.